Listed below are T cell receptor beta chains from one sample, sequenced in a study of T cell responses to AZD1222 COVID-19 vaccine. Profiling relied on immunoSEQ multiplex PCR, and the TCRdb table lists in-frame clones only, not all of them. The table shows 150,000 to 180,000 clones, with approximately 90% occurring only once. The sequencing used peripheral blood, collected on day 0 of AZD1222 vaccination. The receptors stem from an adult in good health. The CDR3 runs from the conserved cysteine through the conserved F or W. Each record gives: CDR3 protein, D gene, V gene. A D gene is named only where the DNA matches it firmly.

cdr3_aa: CASSSRANRGEAFF
d_call: TRBD1
v_call: TRBV5-1

cdr3_aa: CASSESQGTGAKEAFF
d_call: TRBD1
v_call: TRBV6-1

cdr3_aa: CASSLNPTGVATEAFF
d_call: TRBD1
v_call: TRBV7-2

cdr3_aa: CASSHRGTSGGASYF
d_call: TRBD2
v_call: TRBV3-1/TRBV3-2

cdr3_aa: CASSQDMGGNYNSPLHF
d_call: .
v_call: TRBV4-2

cdr3_aa: CSASGPEGGSYNEQFF
d_call: .
v_call: TRBV29-1

cdr3_aa: CTSSQGLGASYEQYF
d_call: .
v_call: TRBV1

cdr3_aa: CASSYSRDFHYEQYF
d_call: .
v_call: TRBV6-6

cdr3_aa: CSVEEVTNTEAFF
d_call: .
v_call: TRBV29-1

cdr3_aa: CASSSGGGRNTEAFF
d_call: .
v_call: TRBV11-3

cdr3_aa: CASSPGQGGELFF
d_call: TRBD1
v_call: TRBV2

cdr3_aa: CASSANAGWANQPQHF
d_call: .
v_call: TRBV27

cdr3_aa: CASSSHSGGSSYEQYF
d_call: .
v_call: TRBV21-1

cdr3_aa: CASRATGHLNTEAFF
d_call: .
v_call: TRBV7-2

cdr3_aa: CASSGSRAGTEAFF
d_call: .
v_call: TRBV19

cdr3_aa: CAISESLSGSGELFF
d_call: .
v_call: TRBV10-3

cdr3_aa: CASSERSYSYEQYF
d_call: .
v_call: TRBV2

cdr3_aa: CATSLHTAFF
d_call: .
v_call: TRBV24-1

cdr3_aa: CAIRPTGEGGNTIYF
d_call: TRBD1
v_call: TRBV10-3

cdr3_aa: CASSTGGGVWNYGYTF
d_call: TRBD1
v_call: TRBV5-4

cdr3_aa: CASSSPRVIYEQYF
d_call: .
v_call: TRBV28

cdr3_aa: CASSEESGYEQYF
d_call: .
v_call: TRBV2

cdr3_aa: CASIPSGNTEAFF
d_call: .
v_call: TRBV28

cdr3_aa: CASSRAQDLETQYF
d_call: .
v_call: TRBV5-4

cdr3_aa: CASSFGGGAPDTQYF
d_call: TRBD2
v_call: TRBV7-2

cdr3_aa: CASSLIRSKGYTF
d_call: .
v_call: TRBV12-3/TRBV12-4

cdr3_aa: CASSQVSSGGTQGHEAFF
d_call: .
v_call: TRBV4-1

cdr3_aa: CASSRTINYGYTF
d_call: .
v_call: TRBV28

cdr3_aa: CASSIGGPSTDTQYF
d_call: .
v_call: TRBV7-2

cdr3_aa: CASSPSNANTEAFF
d_call: .
v_call: TRBV7-2

cdr3_aa: CASSARGTADYEQYF
d_call: .
v_call: TRBV9

cdr3_aa: CASRERTGDKQYF
d_call: TRBD1
v_call: TRBV2

cdr3_aa: CASSLDRNYGYTF
d_call: .
v_call: TRBV28

cdr3_aa: CASRDGGRTDTQYF
d_call: .
v_call: TRBV6-5

cdr3_aa: CASSQDRGGGSYNEQFF
d_call: TRBD2
v_call: TRBV4-3

cdr3_aa: CASRPPGGRSGELFF
d_call: .
v_call: TRBV6-5

cdr3_aa: CASSPRIEGSEAFF
d_call: .
v_call: TRBV7-8

cdr3_aa: CASRPGRTNEKLFF
d_call: .
v_call: TRBV5-1

cdr3_aa: CASSSGERTGELFF
d_call: .
v_call: TRBV5-4

cdr3_aa: CASRPLAGRYNEQFF
d_call: TRBD2
v_call: TRBV2

cdr3_aa: CASSSQGSTNEKLFF
d_call: .
v_call: TRBV5-1

cdr3_aa: CASSDTGGWQPQHF
d_call: TRBD1
v_call: TRBV19

cdr3_aa: CASSLRTMNTEAFF
d_call: .
v_call: TRBV13

cdr3_aa: CASSDKGGKEKLFF
d_call: .
v_call: TRBV2

cdr3_aa: CASSQDSVSYYEQYF
d_call: .
v_call: TRBV14

cdr3_aa: CASSGGQGAYGYTF
d_call: TRBD1
v_call: TRBV25-1

cdr3_aa: CASSVGGARVYGYTF
d_call: .
v_call: TRBV7-9

cdr3_aa: CASIGQWKGYTF
d_call: .
v_call: TRBV2

cdr3_aa: CASTDVGYTIYF
d_call: .
v_call: TRBV25-1

cdr3_aa: CASSSATAHSYEQYF
d_call: .
v_call: TRBV28

cdr3_aa: CASSMTANTEAFF
d_call: .
v_call: TRBV11-2

cdr3_aa: CASSQFGTVDSPLHF
d_call: .
v_call: TRBV3-1/TRBV3-2